This TCR beta chain was sequenced for a study of T cells in Graves' hyperthyroidism and ophthalmopathy. Study context: Specimen type is peripheral blood, collected at initial diagnosis prior to any treatment.

Regions amplified from RNA transcripts were the TCR beta CDR3 regions. Using the HTBI primer set, a first-round RT-PCR was run on the TCR CDR3. Via MiXCR, TCRdb re-called the multiplex PCR reads, giving one row per CDR3 protein. The data hold approximately 630,000 distinct CDR3 sequences, with roughly 15% observed a single time. Extraction of PBMCs used about 9.2 ml of fresh peripheral blood. Germline V lookup: CDR1 SGDLS, CDR2 YYNGEE. The CDR3 loop spans 15 amino acids. The V gene lost 0 bases and the J gene lost 0 bases, with 4 bases spanning the gap. This sequence originates from a woman aged 25 to 45 with Graves' hyperthyroidism. Material for sequencing was blood. The chain is built from TRBV9 and TRBJ1-6, with D unresolved. CDR3 region: CASSVASSYNSPLHF. CDR3 coding DNA: TGTGCCAGCAGCGTAGCGTCCTCCTATAATTCACCCCTCCACTTT.